These 8 T cell receptor beta chains were all obtained from the same sample, sequenced in a study of blood T cell repertoires in COVID-19. Generated by immunoSEQ multiplex PCR, the TCRdb table keeps only in-frame clones and is missing some. The sample records approximately 200,000 clones, more than 80% being singletons. Sequenced sample: PBMCs or T cells enriched from blood (not recorded which). These receptors were taken from a man aged 25-45 years who had recovered from COVID-19.

The genes are TRBV29-1 and TRBJ2-2; 7 positions agree with TRBD1. From germline, CDR1 is SQVTM and CDR2 ANQGSEA. V gave up 2 bases and J gave up 3 bases; unmatched junction bases: 15. The CDR3 contains 18 residues. The CDR3 spells CSVESEGRTGDYTGELFF. For the CDR3, the DNA is TGCAGCGTTGAAAGCGAGGGAAGGACAGGAGACTACACCGGGGAGCTGTTTTTT.

This clone was observed many times. This sequence joins TRBV6-5 and TRBJ2-3; 12 bases are shared with TRBD1. This CDR3 is 15 amino acids long. The J segment lost 4 bases and the V segment lost 2 bases, leaving 1 base of the junction unmatched. Germline CDR1 and CDR2: MNHEY and SVGAGI. CDR3 DNA: TGTGCCAGCAGTTACGGGACAGGGGGCCCAGATACGCAGTATTTT. It yields the protein CASSYGTGGPDTQYF.

The table lists this clone with a few counts. The J gene is TRBJ1-1, the V gene TRBV5-1, with TRBD1 matching 10 bases. The ends lost 4 bases at V and 6 bases at J; junction bases unmatched: 6. The CDR3 spans 14 residues. Germline loops: CDR1 SGHRS, CDR2 YFSETQ. The CDR3 is CASSHTTGGSEAFF. The CDR3, as DNA: TGCGCCAGCAGCCATACGACAGGGGGCTCTGAAGCTTTCTTT.

CDR3 DNA: TGTGCCACCAGTGACCCAGGGACAGCCCCCGGGGAGCTGTTTTTT. Amino acid sequence: CATSDPGTAPGELFF. The chain joins TRBV24-1 to TRBJ2-2; 7 bases fit TRBD1. Germline assignment: CDR1 KGHDR and CDR2 SFDVKD. Losses at the gene ends were 4 bases for V and 6 bases for J; bases not matched to a gene: 7. This CDR3 spans 15 amino acids.

The genes are TRBV11-2 and TRBJ2-7; TRBD1 might be the D (6 bases). CDR3 length: 15 amino acids. Per germline, CDR1 SGHAT and CDR2 FQNNGV. The V end was cut by 0 bases, the J end by 5 bases, with 14 bases between. The CDR3 spells CASSLEFQGFHEQYF. The CDR3 bases are TGTGCCAGCAGCTTAGAGTTTCAGGGGTTCCACGAGCAGTACTTC.

The chain employs TRBV5-4 and TRBJ2-7; 7 bases line up with TRBD2. V was clipped by 0 bases and J by 7 bases; unmatched bases: 7. CDR3 length: 14 amino acids. Germline CDR1 and CDR2: SGHNT and YYREEE (reference sequence). CDR3 amino acids: CASSLGGGSGEQYF. CDR3 coding DNA: TGTGCCAGCAGCTTGGGGGGGGGATCGGGAGAGCAGTACTTC.

The rearrangement links TRBV30 to TRBJ1-1, with D possibly being TRBD1 (5 bases). The CDR3 spans 14 residues. Trimming left V 2 bases short and J 0 bases short, with 10 bases between. CDR1 and CDR2 (germline): GTSNPN, SVGIG (reference sequence). The CDR3 sequence is CAWSRETVNTEAFF. The CDR3 DNA follows: TGTGCCTGGAGTCGTGAGACAGTGAACACTGAAGCTTTCTTT. Using reference TRBV30 and TRBJ1-1 for the parts outside the CDR3, the full variable domain is SQTIHQWPATLVQPVGSPLSLECTVEGTSNPNLYWYRQAAGRGLQLLFYSVGIGQISSEVPQNLSASRPQDRQFILSSKKLLLSDSGFYLCAWSRETVNTEAFFGQGTRLTVV.

CDR3 region: CASSSKPVLAGGPRYEQYF. Here the CDR3 DNA reads TGTGCCAGCAGCTCGAAACCCGTACTAGCGGGAGGGCCTAGGTACGAGCAGTACTTC. This chain connects TRBV7-2 to TRBJ2-7, with TRBD2 identical over 13 bases. Germline assignment: CDR1 SGHTA and CDR2 FQGNSA. This CDR3 contains 19 residues. The J segment lost 4 bases and the V segment lost 4 bases, leaving 16 bases of the junction unmatched.